A single T cell receptor (beta chain) is shown here with its context. Sequencing was performed with immunoSEQ multiplex PCR; in TCRdb, only in-frame clones are kept and a portion is missing. Here the sample spans some 270,000 clones, 89% being singletons. V was cut by 2 bases and J by 0 bases, with 7 bases left in between. The length of the CDR3 is 14 residues. Germline V gene lookup returns CDR1 MNHNS and CDR2 SASEGT. These data originate in a study of blood T cell repertoires in COVID-19. The overall study: Sample material is recorded as cDNA or gDNA derived from T cells, B-cell-depleted T cells, or PBMCs.

The chain links TRBV6-1 to TRBJ1-1; D uncertain. Source material: PBMCs or T cells enriched from blood (not recorded which). This TCR came from a woman aged 40 to 55 who had recovered from COVID-19. CDR3 protein: CASSETQLNTEAFF. In DNA, the CDR3 is TGTGCCAGCAGTGAAACACAGTTGAACACTGAAGCTTTCTTT.